This T cell receptor (beta chain) stems from a study of early stage breast cancer tumors. Per the germline V gene, CDR1 is SSHAT and CDR2 is FNYEAQ (reference sequence). CDR3 length: 15 residues. On this clone: Germline is not matched at one junction end, which may reflect a read error.

Profiling relied on immunoSEQ multiplex PCR, and the TCRdb table lists in-frame clones only, not all of them. The sample has 50,000 or so clones, 83% seen once; the top ten hold roughly 1.4%. This clonotype was sampled from a person aged 50-59 years with breast cancer. The specimen sequenced was blood. The chain is built from TRBV7-7 and TRBJ2-1, with 9 positions matching TRBD1. CDR3 nucleotide sequence: TGTGCTAGCAGCCCTTTACAGGGGGCTTACAATGAGCAGTTCTTC. Translated, it gives CASSPLQGAYNEQFF.